The T cell receptor (beta chain) under discussion was sequenced for a study of long-term antiretroviral therapy in people with HIV. Study-wide background: The 2015 immediate-ART recommendation came about a decade after the earliest samples.

The assay, immunoSEQ v3.0, was run at survey level. Some clones are missing from TCRdb's copy, which holds only in-frame ones; the method was immunoSEQ multiplex PCR. Of tens of thousands of clones in the sample, roughly 95% are singletons; the top ten hold 8%. CDR3 size: 13 residues. V was pared by 7 bases and J by 5 bases, with 15 bases between. Germline values: CDR1 SGHVS, CDR2 FNYEAQ. This TCR came from a young man with HIV. V is TRBV7-6 and J is TRBJ2-7; D remains unclear. This sample comprised unsorted PBMCs, obtained 6 to 6.5 years after starting antiretroviral therapy. CDR3 in DNA: TGTGCCAGCAACCCCGTAATTGGCCACGAGCAGTACTTC. Its protein is CASNPVIGHEQYF. Full variable domain (outside the CDR3, taken from reference TRBV7-6 and TRBJ2-7): GAGVSQSPRYKVTKRGQDVALRCDPISGHVSLYWYRQALGQGPEFLTYFNYEAQQDKSGLPNDRFSAERPEGSISTLTIQRTEQRDSAMYRCASNPVIGHEQYFGPGTRLTVT.